The clone carrying this T cell receptor beta chain occurred a few times. What it binds is not known. This sample was included in a study of CD8+ T cells in alopecia areata. On the study more broadly: The drug, oral tofacitinib, was given to treated patients at 5 to 10 mg twice daily.

The treatment denotes: oral pan-JAK inhibitor, 5-10 mg twice daily. Lesional scalp tissue (obtained by punch biopsy) and peripheral blood were collected from alopecia areata patients. Study-level results: Patients shared TCRs less clearly than mice did, possibly owing to HLA.

CDR3 length equals 16 residues. V was clipped by 1 base and J by 2 bases; unmatched bases: 0. Germline V CDR1 and CDR2: SGHTA, FQGNSA. Sequencing relied on a cDNA template that was reverse transcribed from extracted RNA. Profiling relied on immunoSEQ multiplex PCR, and the TCRdb table lists in-frame clones only, not all of them. This table holds fewer than 4,000 clones, over 65% found once. The chain joins TRBV7-2 to TRBJ2-5; the match to TRBD2 covers 14 bases. The clonotype comes from a human donor with alopecia areata. The sample consisted of skin, taken at week 24, from a patient treated with tofacitinib. In DNA, the CDR3 is TGTGCCAGCAGCTTAGGGACTAGCGGGGGGCAAGAGACCCAGTACTTC. Translation: CASSLGTSGGQETQYF.